One and the same sample provided the 21 T cell receptor beta chains below, sequenced in a study of T cell responses to AZD1222 COVID-19 vaccine. The protocol was immunoSEQ multiplex PCR, while the TCRdb copy is restricted to in-frame clones and leaves out a portion. The sample holds roughly 180,000 clones; roughly 88% are singletons and the top ten take approximately 0.5%. This specimen consisted of peripheral blood, obtained on day 0 of AZD1222 vaccination. The receptors come from an adult in good health.

The chain couples TRBV11-3 to TRBJ2-1; TRBD2 might be the D (6 bases). V dropped 3 bases and J dropped 3 bases, with 9 bases sitting between them. Germline loops: CDR1 SGHNT, CDR2 YENEEA. There are 14 residues in the CDR3. CDR3 DNA: TGTGCCAGCAGCTTCGAGGGAGGCTACAATGAGCAGTTCTTC. Its translation: CASSFEGGYNEQFF.

The chain links TRBV7-3 to TRBJ2-7; the match to TRBD1 covers 10 bases. This CDR3 has 14 amino acids. CDR1 is SGHTA and CDR2 is FQGTGA in the germline V gene. V lost 5 bases and J lost 6; bases outside the gene matches: 7. CDR3 residues: CASSADRGPSEQYF. The CDR3 DNA reads TGTGCCAGCAGCGCCGACAGGGGGCCCTCCGAGCAGTACTTC.

In this sample, this clone turned up once. The V and J genes are TRBV29-1 and TRBJ2-5; no definite D call. Germline assignment: CDR1 SQVTM and CDR2 ANQGSEA. V shed 7 bases and J shed 2 bases, with 11 bases lying between them. The length of the CDR3 is 12 residues. Here the CDR3 DNA reads TGCAGCGGGAACCCGTTACAAGAGACCCAGTACTTC. Translating it yields CSGNPLQETQYF. Based on the CDR3 plus reference TRBV29-1 and TRBJ2-5, the full variable domain is SAVISQKPSRDICQRGTSLTIQCQVDSQVTMMFWYRQQPGQSLTLIATANQGSEATYESGFVIDKFPISRPNLTFSTLTVSNMSPEDSSIYLCSGNPLQETQYFGPGTRLLVL.

The gene calls are TRBV7-2 and TRBJ1-6, with D possibly being TRBD1 (5 bases). The germline V and J ends were trimmed by 5 bases and 7 bases, with 15 bases remaining between them. The germline gives CDR1 SGHTA, CDR2 FQGNSA. This CDR3 comprises 15 residues. The CDR3 DNA reads TGTGCCAGCAGCCCCTCCGGGACTCAGAATTCACCCCTCCACTTT. Protein: CASSPSGTQNSPLHF.

The chain carries TRBV3-1 (or the pseudogene TRBV3-2) and TRBJ1-3, with 7 bases fitting TRBD1. Germline CDR1 and CDR2: LGHDT and YNNKEL (reference sequence). The CDR3 is made up of 17 amino acids. The ends lost 1 base at V and 4 bases at J; junction bases unmatched: 10. CDR3 DNA sequence: TGTGCCAGCAGCCAAGTGGGCCCGGGACAGATGGGAAACACCATATATTTT. Protein product: CASSQVGPGQMGNTIYF.

Only one count was recorded for this clone. V usage is TRBV30 and J usage is TRBJ1-6, with D maybe TRBD1 (5 bases). This CDR3 is built from 13 residues. The V gene's germline CDR1 is GTSNPN and CDR2 SVGIG (reference sequence). With 3 bases removed from V and 7 bases from J, the gap between germline ends came to 10 bases. Written as DNA, the CDR3 is TGTGCCTGGAGAACAGGAGGCAATTCACCCCTCCACTTT. Translating gives CAWRTGGNSPLHF.

The rearrangement links TRBV7-2 to TRBJ1-6, with a possible D match to TRBD1 (5 bases). This CDR3 contains 14 residues. Looked up from germline, CDR1 is SGHTA and CDR2 is FQGNSA. V lost 2 bases and J lost 13, with 15 bases in between. The CDR3, as DNA: TGTGCCAGCAGCTTAAAAACAGGCAACTCCCCCCTCCACTTT. It is translated as CASSLKTGNSPLHF.

The chain carries TRBV2 and TRBJ1-2, with 8 positions matching TRBD1. V gave up 3 bases and J gave up 14 bases; unmatched junction bases: 11. Germline CDR1 reads SNHLY; CDR2 reads FYNNEI. CDR3 length: 13 residues. DNA of the CDR3: TGTGCCAGCAGTGAGGACAGGGATATATTAGGGACCTTC. Protein sequence: CASSEDRDILGTF.

The chain recombines TRBV7-2 with TRBJ1-1; perhaps TRBD1 as D (5 bases). This CDR3 has 13 residues. The V gene's germline CDR1 is SGHTA and CDR2 FQGNSA. V was clipped by 6 bases and J by 3 bases, with 11 bases between them. For the CDR3, the DNA is TGTGCCAGCAGTGGCAGGGTTGACACTGAAGCTTTCTTT. Protein sequence: CASSGRVDTEAFF.

The V gene is TRBV5-5, the J gene TRBJ2-1, with 10 bases identical to TRBD1. The CDR3 extends over 14 amino acids. Germline V gene data show CDR1 as SGHKS and CDR2 as YYEKEE (reference sequence). The V and J ends lost 4 bases and 6 bases, in that order; junction bases with no gene match: 4. The CDR3 loop reads CASSHGQGGNEQFF. CDR3 nucleotide sequence: TGTGCCAGCAGCCACGGACAGGGGGGCAATGAGCAGTTCTTC. Full variable domain (missing parts from reference TRBV5-5 and TRBJ2-1): DAGVTQSPTHLIKTRGQQVTLRCSPISGHKSVSWYQQVLGQGPQFIFQYYEKEERGRGNFPDRFSARQFPNYSSELNVNALLLGDSALYLCASSHGQGGNEQFFGPGTRLTVL.

This clone was seen more than once but under ten times. CDR3 amino acids: CASSLVVIRTGRFTEAFF. CDR3 DNA: TGTGCCAGCAGCTTAGTAGTCATTCGCACAGGGAGGTTCACTGAAGCTTTCTTT. The chain links TRBV7-9 to TRBJ1-1; a weak D match, TRBD1 (6 bases). Germline V CDR1 and CDR2: SEHNR, FQNEAQ (reference sequence). The CDR3 has 18 amino acids. Trimming stripped 1 base from V and 4 bases from J, with 22 bases between.

This chain links TRBV5-6 with TRBJ1-5; 11 nucleotides align to TRBD1. This CDR3 is built from 17 residues. After removal of 4 bases from V and 6 bases from J, the junction contained 12 bases not matched to a gene. Looked up from germline, CDR1 is SGHDT and CDR2 is YYEEEE. CDR3 sequence: CASSPGGTGGTSQPQHF. The CDR3 DNA follows: TGTGCCAGCAGCCCAGGCGGGACAGGGGGTACTAGTCAGCCCCAGCATTTT. Combining the CDR3 with reference TRBV5-6 and TRBJ1-5 gives the whole variable domain DAGVTQSPTHLIKTRGQQVTLRCSPKSGHDTVSWYQQALGQGPQFIFQYYEEEERQRGNFPDRFSGHQFPNYSSELNVNALLLGDSALYLCASSPGGTGGTSQPQHFGDGTRLSIL.

The V gene is TRBV6-5, the J gene TRBJ2-7; TRBD1 agrees at 9 bases. This CDR3 contains 14 residues. Trimming cost V 6 bases and J 3 bases; bases outside gene matches: 6. Germline CDR1 reads MNHEY; CDR2 reads SVGAGI. DNA for the CDR3: TGTGCCAGCAGCACAGGGGGCATGAGCTACGAGCAGTACTTC. This sequence encodes CASSTGGMSYEQYF.

This chain joins TRBV14 and TRBJ2-7; D possibly matches TRBD1 or TRBD2 (5 bases each). The CDR3 has 13 residues. Trimming pared 4 bases from V and 1 base from J, leaving 8 bases between. Germline CDR1 reads SGHDN; CDR2 reads FVKESK. CDR3 sequence: CASSPGASYEQYF. CDR3 DNA: TGTGCCAGCAGCCCCGGGGCTTCCTACGAGCAGTACTTC.

The rearrangement joins TRBV7-9 to TRBJ2-7; TRBD1 might be the D (5 bases). V lost 5 bases, J lost 1 base, and 9 bases lay in between. From germline, CDR1 is SEHNR and CDR2 FQNEAQ (reference sequence). This CDR3 is 13 amino acids long. CDR3 coding DNA: TGTGCCAGCAGCCCTAGACAGTCCTACGAGCAGTACTTC. Translating it yields CASSPRQSYEQYF.

J is TRBJ1-5 and V is TRBV28; D unresolved. CDR3 length: 13 residues. The V and J ends lost 6 bases and 3 bases respectively, with 9 bases between them. Germline lookup yields CDR1 MDHEN and CDR2 SYDVKM. CDR3 sequence reads: CASSPTPNQPQHF. The CDR3 DNA sequence: TGTGCCAGCAGCCCGACCCCCAATCAGCCCCAGCATTTT.

The chain couples TRBV28 to TRBJ2-7; perhaps TRBD2 as D (5 bases). Trimming pared 5 bases from V and 4 bases from J, leaving 9 bases between. Germline loops: CDR1 MDHEN, CDR2 SYDVKM. The CDR3 has 12 residues. This CDR3 reads CASSRRAYEQYF. In DNA, the CDR3 is TGTGCCAGCAGTCGGCGGGCATACGAGCAGTACTTC.

This clone was found once. V usage is TRBV7-9 and J usage is TRBJ2-2, with TRBD2 identical over 12 bases. Germline-derived CDR1 and CDR2 are SEHNR and FQNEAQ (reference sequence). The CDR3 runs to 16 residues. Trimming cost V 5 bases and J 4 bases; bases outside gene matches: 5. CDR3 in amino acids: CASSLTSGSTTGELFF. DNA for the CDR3: TGTGCCAGCAGCCTGACTAGCGGGAGTACCACCGGGGAGCTGTTTTTT.

The genes are TRBV6-5 and TRBJ2-1; 8 bases line up with TRBD2. The CDR3 loop spans 16 amino acids. With V trimmed by 2 bases and J by 10 bases, 13 bases remained unmatched. Germline values: CDR1 MNHEY, CDR2 SVGAGI. CDR3 sequence: CASSYLGTRRDEEQFF. In DNA, the CDR3 is TGTGCCAGCAGTTACCTCGGGACTAGGAGGGATGAGGAGCAGTTCTTC.

CDR3 residues: CASSRDTEAFF. DNA for the CDR3: TGCGCCAGCAGCCGCGACACTGAAGCTTTCTTT. This chain connects TRBV5-1 to TRBJ1-1, with D hard to call. Trimming took 4 bases from V and 3 from J, leaving 4 bases between them. Germline loops: CDR1 SGHRS, CDR2 YFSETQ. This CDR3 is built from 11 residues. Full variable domain (remainder filled in from reference TRBV5-1 and TRBJ1-1): KAGVTQTPRYLIKTRGQQVTLSCSPISGHRSVSWYQQTPGQGLQFLFEYFSETQRNKGNFPGRFSGRQFSNSRSEMNVSTLELGDSALYLCASSRDTEAFFGQGTRLTVV.

The chain uses TRBV6-5 and TRBJ1-2; no clear D gene. Looked up from germline, CDR1 is MNHEY and CDR2 is SVGAGI. The CDR3 is 11 residues long. Between the trimmed V and J ends, which lost 8 bases and 2 bases, there was a span of 6 bases. Here the CDR3 reads CASARNYGYTF. Written as DNA, the CDR3 is TGTGCCAGCGCCCGGAACTATGGCTACACCTTC.